This T cell receptor beta chain was profiled in a study of human T cells and chemical hapten exposure. Study-level information: Among samples, TCR yields varied mainly because of small differences in pooled library volume.

TCRdb passed the RACE reads through MiXCR, listing each CDR3 protein once. The top ten hold 1.2% of the sample, which has fewer than 300,000 distinct CDR3 sequences, roughly 7.7% seen once. This clonotype has a count of ten or more. Time point given: pre-sensitization, week 0. Described treatment: therapeutic diphenylcyclopropenone sensitization with weekly scalp DPC. CDR3 size: 14 residues. V dropped 2 bases and J dropped 0 bases, with 5 bases sitting between them. Germline V CDR1 and CDR2: SGHTA, FQGNSA. The sample in question was whole blood, obtained in connection with sensitization to the hapten diphenylcyclopropenone (DPC). This sequence joins TRBV7-2 and TRBJ1-5; D not resolved. The receptor was derived from a man between 18 and 29 years old with alopecia areata. Some clones in this sample may be carry-over from other donors' samples. This CDR3 is CASSLRASNQPQHF. The DNA for the CDR3 is TGTGCCAGCAGCTTAAGGGCTAGCAATCAGCCCCAGCATTTT.